These 10 T cell receptor beta chains were sequenced from one sample in a study of shared clonotypes between healthy human individuals. This table comes from immunoSEQ multiplex PCR, and its TCRdb copy is limited to in-frame clones, with some not included. The data contain some 1.5 million clones, around 95% of them singletons. Sequenced input: naive CD4+ T cells sorted from blood. Subset defined: CD45RA+ positively selected. The receptors here all came from a man aged 30 to 39 in good health.

The chain recombines TRBV5-1 with TRBJ2-7; 10 bases align to TRBD1. With 5 bases clipped from V and 4 bases from J, the junction kept 6 bases outside the gene matches. The germline CDR1 and CDR2 sequences are SGHRS and YFSETQ. The CDR3 loop spans 14 amino acids. This chain's CDR3 is CASRRGQGTYEQYF. Here the CDR3 DNA reads TGCGCCAGCAGACGGGGACAGGGGACTTACGAGCAGTACTTC. The variable domain in full, with the rest retrieved from reference TRBV5-1 and TRBJ2-7, is KAGVTQTPRYLIKTRGQQVTLSCSPISGHRSVSWYQQTPGQGLQFLFEYFSETQRNKGNFPGRFSGRQFSNSRSEMNVSTLELGDSALYLCASRRGQGTYEQYFGPGTRLTVT.

J is TRBJ2-1 and V is TRBV7-2; the D gene is possibly TRBD2 (5 bases). CDR3 length equals 12 residues. The V gene lost 5 bases and the J gene lost 10 bases, with 12 bases spanning the gap. Per germline, CDR1 SGHTA and CDR2 FQGNSA. The DNA for the CDR3 is TGTGCCAGCAGCCCCCCGCCGGGGGAGCAGTTCTTC. It yields the protein CASSPPPGEQFF.

This clone was observed once. This chain uses TRBV7-2 with TRBJ2-2, with no clear D. Looked up from germline, CDR1 is SGHTA and CDR2 is FQGNSA. V lost 5 bases, J lost 6 bases, and 7 bases lay in between. The CDR3 runs 12 residues. CDR3: CASSITPGELFF. The CDR3 nucleotides are TGTGCCAGCAGCATAACCCCCGGGGAGCTGTTTTTT. Looking up the rest from reference TRBV7-2 and TRBJ2-2 gives the full variable domain: GAGVSQSPSNKVTEKGKDVELRCDPISGHTALYWYRQSLGQGLEFLIYFQGNSAPDKSGLPSDRFSAERTGGSVSTLTIQRTQQEDSAVYLCASSITPGELFFGEGSRLTVL.

The chain is built from TRBV9 and TRBJ2-3; D tentatively fits TRBD1 or TRBD2 (6 bases each). V was clipped by 3 bases and J by 3 bases, with 17 bases between them. The CDR3 length is 16 residues. Germline loops: CDR1 SGDLS, CDR2 YYNGEE. The CDR3 region is CASSAPKGGVTDTQYF. The CDR3, as DNA: TGTGCCAGCAGCGCTCCTAAGGGGGGAGTGACAGATACGCAGTATTTT.

CDR3 DNA: TGTGCCAGCAGCTTGGCCCTGGCAGGGGCATGGGAGCAGTTCTTC. Translation: CASSLALAGAWEQFF. The J gene is TRBJ2-1, the V gene TRBV5-6, with D tentatively TRBD1 (6 bases). There are 15 residues in the CDR3. Germline V CDR1 and CDR2: SGHDT, YYEEEE. V lost 0 bases and J lost 10, with 17 bases in between.

The rearrangement joins TRBV9 to TRBJ2-3; TRBD2 agrees at 8 bases. V shed 3 bases, J shed 1 base, and the junction held 13 bases outside the gene matches. From germline, CDR1 is SGDLS and CDR2 YYNGEE. The CDR3 is made up of 18 amino acids. For the CDR3, the DNA is TGTGCCAGCAGCGCTAGAGGTAAAGCGGGAGTTGGCACAGATACGCAGTATTTT. Protein: CASSARGKAGVGTDTQYF.

This chain connects TRBV7-4 to TRBJ2-3; D perhaps matches TRBD2 (6 bases). This CDR3 is built from 16 residues. V lost 4 bases, J lost 3 bases, and 17 bases lay in between. Germline V gene lookup returns CDR1 SGHVT and CDR2 SQSDAQ. CDR3 in amino acids: CASSSHVPSVTDTQYF. The CDR3 DNA reads as TGTGCCAGCAGCTCACATGTTCCTAGCGTGACAGATACGCAGTATTTT.

The chain combines TRBV5-8 with TRBJ1-5; the match to TRBD1 covers 8 bases. The CDR3 is 15 amino acids. V lost 0 bases to trimming and J lost 3 bases; unmatched junction nucleotides: 2. CDR1 SGHTS and CDR2 YDEGEE come from the germline V gene. The CDR3 DNA reads TGTGCCAGCAGCTTGGGACAGGGGAACAATCAGCCCCAGCATTTT. Its translation is CASSLGQGNNQPQHF.

The V and J genes are TRBV5-1 and TRBJ2-7, with 8 bases fitting TRBD1. Germline trimming cut 0 bases from V and 4 bases from J; bases unmatched to any gene: 15. CDR3 length equals 18 residues. Germline CDR1 SGHRS, CDR2 YFSETQ. The CDR3 DNA reads TGCGCCAGCAGCTTGGCCGTCAGGGGGCGAAGCTGGAATTACGAGCAGTACTTC. Translating gives CASSLAVRGRSWNYEQYF.

The rearrangement links TRBV28 to TRBJ2-4; D perhaps matches TRBD1 (5 bases). Germline CDR1 is MDHEN and CDR2 is SYDVKM. This CDR3 is 16 amino acids long. The V end lost 4 bases, the J end lost 2 bases, and 15 bases lay between the germline ends. The CDR3 DNA sequence: TGTGCCAGCAGTTCTCTGGGCCAGGGCCCCAAAAACATTCAGTACTTC. It is translated as CASSSLGQGPKNIQYF.